What follows are 25 T cell receptor beta chains derived from one specimen sequenced in a study of response to subunit inactivated influenza vaccine. TCRdb analysed the RT-PCR reads with MiXCR anew, one entry per CDR3 protein. The sample comprises roughly 500,000 distinct CDR3 sequences, roughly 25% of which are singletons, and about 3% rests with the top ten. The same sample was also used in a study of T cells expressing NK-cell markers. That work adds: The authors made TCR beta cDNA libraries by 5'RACE template switching. This switching added a universal primer site and UMIs.

The specimen was CD4+ T cells sorted from PBMCs, collected about 13 days after vaccination. The source of these receptors is a man between 50 and 59 years old who received an inactivated influenza vaccine.

The rearrangement uses TRBV7-2 and TRBJ1-6; D is uncertain. The CDR3 loop spans 14 amino acids. Between the trimmed V and J ends, which lost 0 bases and 9 bases, there was a span of 9 bases. Germline lookup yields CDR1 SGHTA and CDR2 FQGNSA. In DNA form, the CDR3 reads TGTGCCAGCAGCTTAGCGCAGTTTGGTTCACCCCTCCACTTT. Amino acids: CASSLAQFGSPLHF. Using reference TRBV7-2 and TRBJ1-6 for the parts outside the CDR3, the full variable domain is GAGVSQSPSNKVTEKGKDVELRCDPISGHTALYWYRQSLGQGLEFLIYFQGNSAPDKSGLPSDRFSAERTGGSVSTLTIQRTQQEDSAVYLCASSLAQFGSPLHFGNGTRLTVT.

The gene calls are TRBV5-1 and TRBJ2-7; TRBD2 might be the D (6 bases). The CDR3 extends over 18 amino acids. Germline CDR1 reads SGHRS; CDR2 reads YFSETQ. The ends were cut back, 0 bases at V and 0 bases at J, with 19 bases in the middle. CDR3 nucleotides: TGCGCCAGCAGCTTGGGGCTAGCGCTCTTGGATAGCTCCTACGAGCAGTACTTC. Its protein is CASSLGLALLDSSYEQYF.

The chain has TRBV20-1 and TRBJ2-5, with 7 nucleotides matching TRBD2. J gave up 5 bases and V 0 bases, and 9 bases lay outside the gene matches. The germline CDR1 and CDR2 sequences are DFQATT and SNEGSKA (reference sequence). This CDR3 is 15 amino acids long. CDR3 amino acids: CSAREPAGYGETQYF. For the CDR3, the DNA is TGCAGTGCTAGAGAGCCAGCGGGATATGGGGAGACCCAGTACTTC.

This sequence joins TRBV20-1 and TRBJ2-1; D is perhaps TRBD1 or TRBD2 (6 bases each). Trimming removed 5 bases at V and 2 bases at J, with 13 bases between. CDR1 and CDR2 from the germline V gene are DFQATT and SNEGSKA (reference sequence). CDR3 length equals 14 residues. CDR3 sequence reads: CSAPRGPTYNEQFF. CDR3 nucleotide sequence: TGCAGTGCTCCCCGGGGGCCAACCTACAATGAGCAGTTCTTC.

The chain combines TRBV7-3 with TRBJ2-2; D may be TRBD1 (6 bases). CDR1 and CDR2 (germline): SGHTA, FQGTGA. There are 17 residues in the CDR3. Deletions cut 2 bases from V and 0 bases from J, with 13 bases between. CDR3 sequence reads: CASSLLAGTTNTGELFF. As DNA, the CDR3 is TGTGCCAGCAGCTTATTGGCCGGGACAACGAACACCGGGGAGCTGTTTTTT.

The sample holds a few counts of this clonotype. The rearrangement uses TRBV6-1 and TRBJ2-1; TRBD2 is a possible D gene (5 bases). Germline CDR1 reads MNHNS; CDR2 reads SASEGT. Trimming left V 5 bases short and J 2 bases short, with 10 bases between. The CDR3 is 14 residues long. The CDR3 nucleotides read TGTGCCAGCAGTCCCGGGGTTCCCTACAATGAGCAGTTCTTC. It encodes CASSPGVPYNEQFF.

This clonotype was seen more than once but under ten times. The chain couples TRBV19 to TRBJ2-2; D not resolved. Germline V gene lookup returns CDR1 LNHDA and CDR2 SQIVND (reference sequence). V was clipped by 5 bases and J by 12 bases, with 25 bases between them. CDR3 size: 16 residues. CDR3 loop: CASSLNLPSQPTKLFF. The CDR3 bases are TGTGCCAGTAGTCTCAACCTCCCGTCCCAACCCACCAAGCTGTTTTTT. The whole variable domain, filled in from reference TRBV19 and TRBJ2-2, reads DGGITQSPKYLFRKEGQNVTLSCEQNLNHDAMYWYRQDPGQGLRLIYYSQIVNDFQKGDIAEGYSVSREKKESFPLTVTSAQKNPTAFYLCASSLNLPSQPTKLFFGEGSRLTVL.

The J gene is TRBJ2-2, the V gene TRBV3-1; 10 bases map to TRBD2. Germline trimming cut 2 bases from V and 9 bases from J; bases unmatched to any gene: 6. Germline V gene sequence: CDR1 LGHDT, CDR2 YNNKEL (reference sequence). This CDR3 is 15 amino acids long. The CDR3 is CASSQTTSGNRELFF. CDR3 sequence (DNA): TGTGCCAGCAGCCAAACTACTAGCGGGAACCGGGAGCTGTTTTTT. The variable domain in full, completed from reference TRBV3-1 and TRBJ2-2, reads DTAVSQTPKYLVTQMGNDKSIKCEQNLGHDTMYWYKQDSKKFLKIMFSYNNKELIINETVPNRFSPKSPDKAHLNLHINSLELGDSAVYFCASSQTTSGNRELFFGEGSRLTVL.

The chain is built from TRBV5-5 and TRBJ2-7; 10 nucleotides line up with TRBD2. Germline V gene sequence: CDR1 SGHKS, CDR2 YYEKEE (reference sequence). CDR3 size: 17 residues. V trimming: 0 bases; J trimming: 0 bases; junction bases outside the gene matches: 6. The CDR3 loop reads CASSLGITSGDSYEQYF. The CDR3 DNA follows: TGTGCCAGCAGCTTGGGGATAACTAGCGGGGACTCCTACGAGCAGTACTTC.

This clonotype was observed a few times. This sequence joins TRBV12-3 or TRBV12-4 and TRBJ2-5, with D tentatively TRBD1 or TRBD2 (7 bases each). The germline V and J ends were trimmed by 2 bases and 2 bases, with 15 bases remaining between them. This CDR3 region has 16 residues. The CDR3 protein is CASSLWGGGVQETQYF. CDR3 sequence (DNA): TGTGCCAGCAGTTTATGGGGAGGGGGCGTTCAAGAGACCCAGTACTTC.

The rearrangement uses TRBV12-3 or TRBV12-4 and TRBJ2-7, with 10 nucleotides matching TRBD1. After removal of 4 bases from V and 2 bases from J, the junction contained 5 bases not matched to a gene. CDR3 length: 15 amino acids. The CDR3 loop reads CASSSRQGATYEQYF. The CDR3 DNA sequence: TGTGCCAGCAGTTCGAGACAGGGGGCGACCTACGAGCAGTACTTC.

This clonotype was seen a handful of times. This rearrangement joins TRBV7-2 to TRBJ2-1; maybe TRBD1 (5 bases). In germline, CDR1 is SGHTA, CDR2 FQGNSA. The CDR3 extends over 15 amino acids. V was shortened by 7 bases and J by 12 bases, with 25 bases between the two germline ends. The CDR3 is CASIPVPGKVPWQFF. The CDR3 bases are TGTGCCAGCATTCCCGTCCCAGGGAAAGTGCCCTGGCAGTTCTTC.

The sample holds a few counts of this clonotype. This chain connects TRBV11-2 to TRBJ2-2, with TRBD2 identical over 8 bases. The germline V gene encodes CDR1 SGHAT and CDR2 FQNNGV. This CDR3 is 18 amino acids long. V dropped 10 bases and J dropped 6; count of bases not matched to a gene: 22. CDR3 in amino acids: CATRTQSRREGPAGELFF. For the CDR3, the DNA is TGTGCCACCCGAACCCAATCGAGACGGGAGGGCCCGGCCGGGGAGCTGTTTTTT.

The CDR3, as DNA: TGTGCCAGCAGCTCAATGGGACAGGGTCCCGGGGAGCTGTTTTTT. It specifies CASSSMGQGPGELFF. V gene TRBV7-2 combines with J gene TRBJ2-2; 9 bases match TRBD1. V shed 4 bases and J 6 bases; nucleotides not matched to a gene: 6. The CDR3 contains 15 residues. CDR1 is SGHTA, CDR2 FQGNSA, per germline.

The chain has TRBV6-2 or TRBV6-3 and TRBJ1-1, with D possibly being TRBD1 (5 bases). CDR3 length: 14 residues. Germline V gene sequence: CDR1 MNHEY, CDR2 SVGEGT. Trimming shortened V by 4 bases and J by 4 bases, and 13 bases separated the two germline ends. The CDR3 sequence is CASSSDPRGTEAFF. Here the CDR3 DNA reads TGTGCCAGCAGTTCTGACCCGAGGGGCACTGAAGCTTTCTTT.

Concerning this clonotype: The final CDR3 position lacks the conserved phenylalanine or tryptophan, pointing to a likely read error. The DNA is left out, because the CDR3 cannot be placed on it with certainty; the CDR3 is given as TCRdb lists it. The rearrangement links TRBV5-4 to TRBJ2-5; TRBD2 is taken as the D call from the table, unchecked against the DNA. Germline V gene data show CDR1 as SGHNT and CDR2 as YYREEE (reference sequence). Inclusive of both ends, the CDR3 amounts to 12 amino acids. The CDR3 reads CASSPDGRLIEG.

The rearrangement joins TRBV4-1 to TRBJ2-1, with D perhaps matching TRBD2 (5 bases). Trimming stripped 1 base from V and 2 bases from J, with 12 bases between. The germline V gene encodes CDR1 MGHRA and CDR2 YSYEKL. This CDR3 comprises 16 residues. This CDR3 reads CASSQGKLETYNEQFF. In DNA form, the CDR3 reads TGCGCCAGCAGCCAAGGAAAACTAGAAACCTACAATGAGCAGTTCTTC.

The table lists this clonotype with a few counts. This sequence joins TRBV5-5 and TRBJ2-1, with TRBD1 matching over 9 bases. Unmatched junction bases numbered 2, after V lost 0 bases and J lost 4 bases. From germline, CDR1 is SGHKS and CDR2 YYEKEE (reference sequence). This CDR3 is built from 15 residues. CDR3 sequence reads: CASSLVQGAYNEQFF. CDR3 nucleotides: TGTGCCAGCAGCTTGGTACAGGGGGCGTACAATGAGCAGTTCTTC. Using reference TRBV5-5 and TRBJ2-1 for the parts outside the CDR3, the full variable domain is DAGVTQSPTHLIKTRGQQVTLRCSPISGHKSVSWYQQVLGQGPQFIFQYYEKEERGRGNFPDRFSARQFPNYSSELNVNALLLGDSALYLCASSLVQGAYNEQFFGPGTRLTVL.

In this sample, this clonotype turned up many times. The J gene is TRBJ2-5, the V gene TRBV20-1; the match to TRBD2 covers 9 bases. The CDR3 consists of 19 residues. CDR1 and CDR2 (germline): DFQATT, SNEGSKA (reference sequence). The junction had 19 bases not matched to a gene; V was cut back by 0 bases and J by 5 bases. The chain's CDR3 is CSARDPRLAGNQLGETQYF. The CDR3 region has the DNA TGCAGTGCTAGAGATCCTCGGCTAGCGGGAAACCAACTTGGGGAGACCCAGTACTTC.

This clonotype was detected only a few times. The chain couples TRBV4-2 to TRBJ2-1, with TRBD2 matching over 10 bases. The CDR3 contains 14 residues. The trim removed 3 bases at V and 8 bases at J, leaving 4 bases unmatched. Germline assignment: CDR1 LGHNA and CDR2 YNFKEQ. The CDR3 DNA follows: TGTGCCAGCAGCCAGGGACTAGCGTCCGATGAGCAGTTCTTC. Its translation is CASSQGLASDEQFF.

This clonotype was recorded a few times. The rearrangement joins TRBV5-1 to TRBJ2-1, with 7 nucleotides matching TRBD2. Losses at the gene ends were 2 bases for V and 4 bases for J; bases not matched to a gene: 6. This CDR3 is 15 amino acids long. Germline values: CDR1 SGHRS, CDR2 YFSETQ. CDR3 in DNA: TGCGCCAGCAGCTTCGCGGGAGAGGGGTACAATGAGCAGTTCTTC. Amino acids: CASSFAGEGYNEQFF.

This clonotype turned up a few times. This sequence joins TRBV5-6 and TRBJ1-5, with TRBD1 matching 7 bases. The CDR3 is made up of 18 amino acids. Per the germline V gene, CDR1 is SGHDT and CDR2 is YYEEEE. V shed 2 bases and J 3 bases; nucleotides not matched to a gene: 14. The CDR3 DNA sequence: TGTGCCAGCAGCTTTTGGGGGCAGGGGGTTAAAACCAATCAGCCCCAGCATTTT. Translation: CASSFWGQGVKTNQPQHF. The full variable domain, in which reference TRBV5-6 and TRBJ1-5 provide the parts outside the CDR3, is DAGVTQSPTHLIKTRGQQVTLRCSPKSGHDTVSWYQQALGQGPQFIFQYYEEEERQRGNFPDRFSGHQFPNYSSELNVNALLLGDSALYLCASSFWGQGVKTNQPQHFGDGTRLSIL.

This clonotype has ten or more counts. The rearrangement uses TRBV12-3 or TRBV12-4 and TRBJ2-2; tentatively, D is TRBD2 (5 bases). CDR3 size: 15 residues. The ends were cut back, 5 bases at V and 1 base at J, with 11 bases in the middle. CDR3 bases: TGTGCCAGCAGTCTTGGGAGAGGGAACACCGGGGAGCTGTTTTTT. It codes for CASSLGRGNTGELFF.

The CDR3 bases are TGTGCCAGCAGCTTGGCTAGACCGGAGACCCAGTACTTC. Amino acid sequence: CASSLARPETQYF. The rearrangement uses TRBV5-5 and TRBJ2-5; D gene ambiguous. Germline V CDR1 and CDR2: SGHKS, YYEKEE (reference sequence). V lost 0 bases and J 5 bases, leaving 8 bases between the germline ends. This CDR3 is built from 13 residues.

The rearrangement joins TRBV9 to TRBJ1-3, with unresolved D. V lost 4 bases and J lost 0, with 14 bases in between. Germline CDR1 is SGDLS and CDR2 is YYNGEE. The CDR3 length is 16 residues. The CDR3 nucleotides are TGTGCCAGCAGCCACGGACCGATTGGCTCTGGAAACACCATATATTTT. As protein: CASSHGPIGSGNTIYF. The whole variable domain, remainder taken from reference TRBV9 and TRBJ1-3, is DSGVTQTPKHLITATGQRVTLRCSPRSGDLSVYWYQQSLDQGLQFLIQYYNGEERAKGNILERFSAQQFPDLHSELNLSSLELGDSALYFCASSHGPIGSGNTIYFGEGSWLTVV.